This T cell receptor beta chain was obtained from a study of cytomegalovirus exposure and HLA in healthy donors. Donors sampled were nominally healthy, though unrecorded immune exposures were likely. General observations from the study: Some public TCRs appeared in many individuals, while most sequences were rare. Based on reports, TCR beta sequences accurately predicted HLA-A and HLA-B alleles for most subjects.

13 Jbeta primers and 60 Vbeta primers were used for the PCR. The method was immunoSEQ multiplex PCR; TCRdb's version includes in-frame clones alone and lacks a portion of them. The data contain 150,000 or so clones, 80% of them seen just once; the ten biggest clones take up over 13%. Of note for this clone: Its antigen remains unknown. The germline gene is not matched at one end of the junction; a read error may be the cause.

Looked up from germline, CDR1 is MNHNS and CDR2 is SASEGT. This CDR3 is built from 15 residues. The material sequenced was PBMCs. The chain uses TRBV6-1 and TRBJ2-1, with 16 positions matching TRBD2. This clonotype was obtained from a woman aged 40 to 50 in good health and CMV-seronegative. The CDR3 DNA reads TGTGCCAGCAGGCCGGGACTAGCGGGGGGGCCGACGTCGGTCTTC. As protein: CASRPGLAGGPTSVF.